Below are 29 T cell receptor beta chains sequenced from a single sample in a study of cytomegalovirus exposure and HLA in healthy donors. 60 Vbeta and 13 Jbeta primers were used in PCR. Some clones are missing from TCRdb's copy, which holds only in-frame ones; the method was immunoSEQ multiplex PCR. Here the sample table reports some 130,000 clones. The sequenced sample consisted of PBMCs. These receptors were collected from a man aged 18 to 30 in good health and CMV-seronegative.

The J gene is TRBJ1-1, the V gene TRBV7-2; D is possibly TRBD1 (5 bases). This CDR3 contains 14 residues. The germline V gene encodes CDR1 SGHTA and CDR2 FQGNSA. The germline V and J ends were trimmed by 8 bases and 5 bases, with 18 bases remaining between them. CDR3 loop: CASSAGSAGTEAFF. As DNA, the CDR3 is TGTGCCAGCTCCGCAGGGAGCGCGGGGACTGAAGCTTTCTTT.

The chain couples TRBV29-1 to TRBJ2-7; TRBD1 is a possible D gene (5 bases). The CDR3 spans 13 residues. Germline V CDR1 and CDR2: SQVTM, ANQGSEA. V lost 2 bases, J lost 4 bases, and 12 bases lay in between. The DNA for the CDR3 is TGCAGCGTTGAAACAGGACACCTATACGAGCAGTACTTC. It encodes CSVETGHLYEQYF.

The chain combines TRBV19 with TRBJ1-5; tentative D call: TRBD1 (5 bases). V dropped 6 bases and J dropped 3 bases, with 15 bases sitting between them. CDR1 is LNHDA and CDR2 is SQIVND in the germline V gene (reference sequence). The CDR3 sequence is 15 residues long. The CDR3 region is CASRRWGGVNQPQHF. CDR3 nucleotides: TGTGCCAGTAGAAGGTGGGGAGGGGTCAATCAGCCCCAGCATTTT.

Comment on this clone: The sample holds other DNA sequences that translate to the same CDR3. The chain combines TRBV5-1 with TRBJ2-1; D gene unclear. The V end lost 4 bases, the J end lost 4 bases, and 9 bases lay between the germline ends. The CDR3 extends over 13 amino acids. Germline values: CDR1 SGHRS, CDR2 YFSETQ. The CDR3 sequence: CASSLNSYNEQFF. In DNA, the CDR3 is TGCGCCAGCAGCCTTAACAGTTACAATGAGCAGTTCTTC.

The chain employs TRBV7-9 and TRBJ2-1; the match to TRBD2 covers 8 bases. Per germline, CDR1 SEHNR and CDR2 FQNEAQ (reference sequence). The CDR3 covers 15 residues. V lost 3 bases, J lost 8 bases, and 9 bases stayed unmatched. For the CDR3, the DNA is TGTGCCAGCAGCTTGCTTAGCGGGATCCGCTATGAGCAGTTCTTC. This gives the protein CASSLLSGIRYEQFF.

This rearrangement joins TRBV5-1 to TRBJ1-1; D is unresolved. The CDR3 length is 13 residues. V was trimmed by 2 bases and J by 1 base, leaving 6 bases between them. Germline lookup yields CDR1 SGHRS and CDR2 YFSETQ. This chain's CDR3 is CASSLTANTEAFF. DNA of the CDR3: TGCGCCAGCAGCTTAACAGCGAACACTGAAGCTTTCTTT.

The genes are TRBV7-2 and TRBJ1-1; D remains unclear. This CDR3 spans 13 amino acids. Trimming left V 5 bases short and J 11 bases short, with 18 bases between. Germline CDR1 reads SGHTA; CDR2 reads FQGNSA. The CDR3 sequence is CASSAPPSSWAFF. As DNA, the CDR3 is TGTGCCAGCAGCGCGCCCCCATCCTCGTGGGCTTTCTTT.

The gene calls are TRBV10-3 and TRBJ2-5; D may be TRBD2 (6 bases). The CDR3 is 14 residues long. Germline CDR1 and CDR2: ENHRY and SYGVKD. CDR3 sequence reads: CASNSAGSLETQYF. As DNA, the CDR3 is TGTGCTAGCAATTCGGCGGGGTCCCTGGAGACCCAGTACTTC.

The chain uses TRBV4-1 and TRBJ2-6, with TRBD1 matching over 7 bases. The CDR3 runs to 15 residues. Germline trimming cut 2 bases from V and 2 bases from J; bases unmatched to any gene: 0. CDR1 MGHRA and CDR2 YSYEKL come from the germline V gene. The CDR3 is CASSQRGPGANVLTF. In DNA, the CDR3 is TGCGCCAGCAGCCAAAGGGGGCCTGGGGCCAACGTCCTGACTTTC.

This chain joins TRBV7-3 and TRBJ1-1; TRBD1 matches at 7 bases. This CDR3 is built from 13 residues. Germline values: CDR1 SGHTA, CDR2 FQGTGA. Trimming removed 3 bases from V and 7 bases from J; junction bases left unmatched: 5. This CDR3 reads CASSFTGADEAFF. In DNA form, the CDR3 reads TGTGCCAGCAGCTTTACAGGGGCGGATGAAGCTTTCTTT.

V and J are TRBV9 and TRBJ2-3, with D possibly matching TRBD1 (5 bases). There are 13 residues in the CDR3. Looked up from germline, CDR1 is SGDLS and CDR2 is YYNGEE. Between the trimmed V and J ends, which lost 4 bases and 1 base, there was a span of 7 bases. The CDR3, as DNA: TGTGCCAGCAGCTTACAGGGCACAGATACGCAGTATTTT. This translates into CASSLQGTDTQYF.

The CDR3 DNA reads as TGTGCCAGCAGCCCAGACAGGTACGAGCAGTACTTC. This sequence encodes CASSPDRYEQYF. The V gene is TRBV7-6, the J gene TRBJ2-7; TRBD1 might be the D (6 bases). The CDR3 runs to 12 residues. V was shortened by 5 bases and J by 4 bases, with 9 bases between the two germline ends. Germline assignment: CDR1 SGHVS and CDR2 FNYEAQ.

As for this clone: At one boundary the junction diverges from the germline segment, which might be a read error. This chain connects TRBV5-1 to TRBJ2-5, with D perhaps TRBD2 (5 bases). CDR1 is SGHRS and CDR2 is YFSETQ in the germline V gene. There are 15 residues in the CDR3. The CDR3 DNA reads as TGCACCAGCAGCTTGGTGTCAGGAGGCCAAGAGACCCAGTACTTC. This codes for CTSSLVSGGQETQYF.

This rearrangement joins TRBV19 to TRBJ1-5, with a possible D match to TRBD1 (5 bases). The CDR3 length is 14 residues. V was shortened by 4 bases and J by 2 bases, with 9 bases between the two germline ends. The V gene's germline CDR1 is LNHDA and CDR2 SQIVND (reference sequence). The CDR3 loop reads CASSTQAGNQPQHF. CDR3 nucleotides: TGTGCCAGTAGTACACAGGCTGGCAATCAGCCCCAGCATTTT.

V gene TRBV7-2 combines with J gene TRBJ1-3, with 7 bases matching TRBD1. The germline V gene encodes CDR1 SGHTA and CDR2 FQGNSA. The CDR3 has 14 residues. After removal of 1 base from V and 7 bases from J, the junction contained 4 bases not matched to a gene. The CDR3 here is CASSLGDRENTIYF. CDR3 sequence (DNA): TGTGCCAGCAGCTTAGGAGACAGGGAGAACACCATATATTTT. Looking up the rest from reference TRBV7-2 and TRBJ1-3 gives the full variable domain: GAGVSQSPSNKVTEKGKDVELRCDPISGHTALYWYRQSLGQGLEFLIYFQGNSAPDKSGLPSDRFSAERTGGSVSTLTIQRTQQEDSAVYLCASSLGDRENTIYFGEGSWLTVV.

The genes are TRBV9 and TRBJ1-6, with D possibly matching TRBD1 (6 bases). Trimming left V 4 bases short and J 10 bases short, with 18 bases between. Per the germline V gene, CDR1 is SGDLS and CDR2 is YYNGEE. The CDR3 runs 15 residues. CDR3 region: CASSPLGRGGSPLHF. The DNA for the CDR3 is TGTGCCAGCAGCCCATTGGGCAGGGGAGGGTCACCCCTCCACTTT.

The chain links TRBV27 to TRBJ2-1; 7 bases fit TRBD2. Germline V gives CDR1 MNHEY, CDR2 SMNVEV (reference sequence). CDR3 length equals 15 residues. With 2 bases clipped from V and 8 bases from J, the junction kept 9 bases outside the gene matches. CDR3 amino acids: CASSLGGRGPDEQFF. The CDR3 DNA reads TGTGCCAGCAGTTTAGGCGGGAGAGGTCCGGATGAGCAGTTCTTC.

This sequence joins TRBV28 and TRBJ2-7; possible D gene TRBD1, 5 bases. The CDR3 sequence is 13 residues long. Trimming left V 7 bases short and J 2 bases short, with 12 bases between. CDR1 and CDR2 (germline): MDHEN, SYDVKM. CDR3 in amino acids: CASTRQTTYEQYF. The CDR3 DNA is TGTGCCAGCACCCGACAGACAACCTACGAGCAGTACTTC.

The rearrangement uses TRBV6-5 and TRBJ2-7, with 8 bases matching TRBD2. Per the germline V gene, CDR1 is MNHEY and CDR2 is SVGAGI. With 0 bases clipped from V and 1 base from J, the junction kept 2 bases outside the gene matches. The CDR3 totals 15 residues. In DNA form, the CDR3 reads TGTGCCAGCAGTTACTCGGCTAGCGGGTCCTACGAGCAGTACTTC. This encodes CASSYSASGSYEQYF.

The rearrangement joins TRBV27 to TRBJ2-1; maybe TRBD2 (6 bases). Germline V lookup: CDR1 MNHEY, CDR2 SMNVEV (reference sequence). V lost 0 bases, J lost 7 bases, and 7 bases lay in between. The CDR3 totals 13 residues. The DNA of the CDR3 is TGTGCCAGCAGTTTATCGCTAGCGAATGAGCAGTTCTTC. Its protein is CASSLSLANEQFF.

The CDR3 coding sequence is TGCGCCAGCAGTTACAGGGATTCTGGGGCCAACGTCCTGACTTTC. It is translated as CASSYRDSGANVLTF. This chain uses TRBV10-1 with TRBJ2-6; D might be TRBD1 (6 bases). V was pared by 5 bases and J by 1 base, with 9 bases between. CDR3 size: 15 residues. Germline V CDR1 and CDR2: WNHNN, SYGVQD (reference sequence).

The J gene is TRBJ2-2, the V gene TRBV5-1; 8 bases align to TRBD1. This CDR3 contains 16 residues. Germline V gene lookup returns CDR1 SGHRS and CDR2 YFSETQ. Germline trimming cut 4 bases from V and 4 bases from J; bases unmatched to any gene: 9. The CDR3 reads CASSPPGQETTGELFF. CDR3 coding DNA: TGCGCCAGCAGCCCGCCGGGACAGGAGACCACCGGGGAGCTGTTTTTT.

The rearrangement uses TRBV7-2 and TRBJ2-1; 9 bases are shared with TRBD2. With V trimmed by 2 bases and J by 7 bases, 9 bases remained unmatched. The CDR3 sequence is 16 residues long. The V gene's germline CDR1 is SGHTA and CDR2 FQGNSA. CDR3 protein: CASSLIGASGVNEQFF. CDR3 DNA: TGTGCCAGCAGCTTAATCGGGGCTAGCGGGGTGAATGAGCAGTTCTTC.

V and J are TRBV5-1 and TRBJ1-1; TRBD1 aligns across 10 bases. Looked up from germline, CDR1 is SGHRS and CDR2 is YFSETQ. The ends lost 2 bases at V and 5 bases at J; junction bases unmatched: 12. The CDR3 is 17 amino acids. The CDR3 DNA follows: TGCGCCAGCAGCTTAAGTTCCGGACAGGGGGGGGGAACTGAAGCTTTCTTT. Amino acids: CASSLSSGQGGGTEAFF.

CDR3 in amino acids: CASSLSGQALLDTQYF. The CDR3 bases are TGCGCCAGCAGCTTGTCGGGACAGGCCCTCTTAGATACGCAGTATTTT. The chain employs TRBV5-1 and TRBJ2-3; 8 nucleotides agree with TRBD1. The CDR3 totals 16 residues. V lost 1 base and J lost 5; bases outside the gene matches: 9. Germline loops: CDR1 SGHRS, CDR2 YFSETQ.

CDR3 residues: CASSGGLAGGENEQFF. The CDR3 DNA is TGTGCCAGCAGTGGGGGACTAGCGGGGGGTGAGAATGAGCAGTTCTTC. The chain couples TRBV6-1 to TRBJ2-1; 15 nucleotides line up with TRBD2. The CDR3 extends over 16 amino acids. Germline CDR1 MNHNS, CDR2 SASEGT. The ends lost 4 bases at V and 7 bases at J; junction bases unmatched: 5.

V is TRBV6-5 and J is TRBJ2-2; 7 nucleotides agree with TRBD1. This CDR3 is 15 amino acids long. The germline gives CDR1 MNHEY, CDR2 SVGAGI. J gave up 3 bases and V 5 bases, and 6 bases lay outside the gene matches. The CDR3 loop is CASSKGDRHTGELFF. The CDR3 DNA reads TGTGCCAGCAGTAAAGGGGACAGACACACCGGGGAGCTGTTTTTT.

In the case of this clone: An end of the junction differs from the germline gene, which may be a read error. This sample also contains other DNA sequences that code for the same CDR3. The V gene is TRBV27, the J gene TRBJ1-1; 9 bases line up with TRBD1. Germline lookup yields CDR1 MNHEY and CDR2 SMNVEV (reference sequence). The CDR3 has 12 residues. CDR3 sequence reads: CASRTGGTEAFF. CDR3 DNA sequence: TGTGCCAGCAGGACAGGGGGAACTGAAGCCTTCTTT.

The rearrangement joins TRBV10-3 to TRBJ2-3, with D possibly TRBD2 on 6 matching bases. V was trimmed by 10 bases and J by 0 bases, leaving 14 bases between them. The CDR3 sequence is 14 residues long. Germline CDR1 and CDR2: ENHRY and SYGVKD. As DNA, the CDR3 is TGTGCCACCACCCCGGGGGACAGCACAGATACGCAGTATTTT. This sequence encodes CATTPGDSTDTQYF.